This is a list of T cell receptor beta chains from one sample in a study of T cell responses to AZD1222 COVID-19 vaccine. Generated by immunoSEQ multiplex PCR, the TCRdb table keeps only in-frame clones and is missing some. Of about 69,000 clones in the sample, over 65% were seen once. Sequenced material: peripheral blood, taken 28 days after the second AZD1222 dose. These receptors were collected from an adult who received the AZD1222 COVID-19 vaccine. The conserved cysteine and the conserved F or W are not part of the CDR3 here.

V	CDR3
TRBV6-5	ASRGQGWSSGYT
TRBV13	ASRDRTGVFSYNEQF
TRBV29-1	SVELNPSGHYGYT
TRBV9	ASSEADTQY
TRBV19	ASSIGSGNTIY
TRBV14	ASSQNGGGGYT
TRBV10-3	ATWDREYEQY
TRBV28	ASTIDRAYGYT
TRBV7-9	ASSRRQGEKLF
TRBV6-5	ATGGQAYNEQF
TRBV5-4	ASSLGQGREKLF
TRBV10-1	ASSESRTGLGEQY
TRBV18	ASSPDPYEQY
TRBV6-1	ASSDLTERNYGYT
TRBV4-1	ASSQDAGVNQPQH
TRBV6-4	ASSVSSGGEQF
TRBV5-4	ASSFDSSSYNEQF
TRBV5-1	ASSIGTGSGNTIY
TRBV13	ASSLSGGGSYEQY
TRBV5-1	ASSLKREGEQF
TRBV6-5	ASRRTGRTDTQY
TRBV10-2	ASSGRATGGNEKLF
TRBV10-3	AIRWQANTGELF
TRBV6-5	ASSSFGQGPYNEQF
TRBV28	ASSRISYGYT
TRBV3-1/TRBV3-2	ASSQADRHSYGYT
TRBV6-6	ASSPNTEAF
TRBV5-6	ASSSRLGQGAYGYT
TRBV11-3	ASSPREAGTRYGYT
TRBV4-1	ASSQARPGYNEQF
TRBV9	ASSADREVGYT
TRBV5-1	ASSSEGNTEAF
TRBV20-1	SASRHYEQY
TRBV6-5	ASTQPGSYEQY
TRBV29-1	SATELNEKLF
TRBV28	ASSFGGNTDTQY
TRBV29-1	STRQGGETQY
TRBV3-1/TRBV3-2	ASSHGQPYEQY
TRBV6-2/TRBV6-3	ASSFRDHGANTEAF
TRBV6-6	ASSYSHRRSGTEAF
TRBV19	ASRSQGFSYNSPLH
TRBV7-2	ASSLSGRPYNEQF
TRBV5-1	ASSGRRGGATEAF
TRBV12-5	ASGLGSPNYGYT